The TCR beta chain under discussion was sequenced for a study of Ad26.COV2.S vaccination and SARS-CoV-2 variants. Study-wide background: Each vaccinee took Ad26.COV2.S intramuscularly, once or twice 56 days apart. Overall study findings and caveats: With respect to non-spike TCR breadth, vaccine and placebo recipients were similar.

Treatment given: 19 received Ad26.COV2.S at low or high dose, single or two shots; 5 received placebo; per-sample allocation not given. The investigators took samples on day 63 after the first vaccine or placebo injection. Repertoires were generated with immunoSEQ multiplex PCR, while TCRdb's copy carries only in-frame clones and drops some. The data hold 200,000 to 300,000 clones, with roughly 90% observed a single time. The V gene's germline CDR1 is MDHEN and CDR2 SYDVKM. The CDR3 is made up of 15 amino acids. The germline V and J ends were trimmed by 6 bases and 0 bases, with 14 bases remaining between them. On this clone: Its antigen remains unknown.

The chain has TRBV28 and TRBJ1-1, with a possible D match to TRBD1 (5 bases). The specimen was peripheral blood, collected in a trial of Ad26.COV2.S vaccine versus placebo. The receptor's source is a person aged 18-65 years who received the Ad26.COV2.S COVID-19 vaccine or a placebo. The CDR3 bases are TGTGCCAGCAGGCTCAGTCAGGGAGTGAACACTGAAGCTTTCTTT. This codes for CASRLSQGVNTEAFF.